The 22 T cell receptor beta chains below all came from one sample that was sequenced in a study of shared clonotypes between healthy human individuals. Data came from immunoSEQ multiplex PCR; TCRdb stores just in-frame clones and leaves some out. The sample shows over 400,000 clones, 90% to 96% of them seen only once. The material sequenced was naive CD4+ T cells sorted from blood. Documented subset: CD45RA+ positively selected. The receptors shown here come from a woman aged 30 to 39 in good health.

The chain joins TRBV5-1 to TRBJ1-4; 9 positions agree with TRBD1. CDR1 and CDR2 (germline): SGHRS, YFSETQ. This CDR3 has 13 amino acids. J was trimmed by 8 bases and V by 2 bases; bases with no gene match: 1. CDR3 DNA: TGCGCCAGCAGCTTTGGACAGGGGGAAAAACTGTTTTTT. This sequence encodes CASSFGQGEKLFF.

V is TRBV9 and J is TRBJ1-1; tentatively, D is TRBD1 (5 bases). The CDR3 has 16 residues. Trimming removed 0 bases from V and 0 bases from J, with 12 bases in between. Germline V gene data show CDR1 as SGDLS and CDR2 as YYNGEE. CDR3 protein: CASSVEGSGLNTEAFF. The DNA for the CDR3 is TGTGCCAGCAGCGTAGAGGGGAGTGGGCTGAACACTGAAGCTTTCTTT.

J is TRBJ2-7 and V is TRBV27, with D perhaps being TRBD1 or TRBD2 (5 bases each). Germline V gene sequence: CDR1 MNHEY, CDR2 SMNVEV (reference sequence). With 4 bases removed from V and 2 bases from J, the gap between germline ends came to 18 bases. The CDR3 runs to 16 residues. CDR3 protein: CASSWTVGPTTYEQYF. In DNA, the CDR3 is TGTGCCAGCAGTTGGACTGTGGGACCGACTACCTACGAGCAGTACTTC.

This sequence joins TRBV6-5 and TRBJ2-1; 9 bases are a match to TRBD2. CDR1 and CDR2 (germline): MNHEY, SVGAGI. V lost 6 bases to trimming and J lost 4 bases; unmatched junction nucleotides: 7. CDR3 length: 15 amino acids. CDR3 sequence: CASSLTLAGYNEQFF. For the CDR3, the DNA is TGTGCCAGCAGCCTAACCCTAGCGGGGTACAATGAGCAGTTCTTC.

The chain is built from TRBV9 and TRBJ1-2; no clear D. The CDR3 totals 16 residues. Germline CDR1 and CDR2: SGDLS and YYNGEE. Trimming took off 4 bases at V and 6 bases at J, with 22 bases between the two ends. CDR3: CASSTPRAGRRHGYTF. For the CDR3, the DNA is TGTGCCAGCAGCACTCCCCGCGCGGGCCGTCGTCATGGCTACACCTTC.

This clone was observed a single time. The rearrangement links TRBV5-1 to TRBJ2-3; D is perhaps TRBD2 (6 bases). The CDR3 consists of 15 residues. The germline V gene encodes CDR1 SGHRS and CDR2 YFSETQ. V dropped 0 bases and J dropped 3 bases, with 11 bases sitting between them. The CDR3 protein is CASSLVGGVTDTQYF. In DNA form, the CDR3 reads TGCGCCAGCAGCTTGGTGGGGGGAGTGACAGATACGCAGTATTTT.

This chain joins TRBV21-1 and TRBJ1-1. TRBV21-1 is listed as a pseudogene. The CDR3 contains 14 residues. The CDR3 bases are TGTGCCAGCAGCACCCGCAGAGGGAACACTGAAGCTTTCTTT. This gives the protein CASSTRRGNTEAFF.

The chain joins TRBV28 to TRBJ2-7, with 9 positions matching TRBD1. V was clipped by 3 bases and J by 4 bases; unmatched bases: 4. Germline assignment: CDR1 MDHEN and CDR2 SYDVKM. CDR3 size: 14 residues. CDR3 bases: TGTGCCAGCAGTTTCGGGGACAGGGATTACGAGCAGTACTTC. As protein: CASSFGDRDYEQYF. The complete variable domain, with remaining parts taken from reference TRBV28 and TRBJ2-7, reads DVKVTQSSRYLVKRTGEKVFLECVQDMDHENMFWYRQDPGLGLRLIYFSYDVKMKEKGDIPEGYSVSREKKERFSLILESASTNQTSMYLCASSFGDRDYEQYFGPGTRLTVT.

V usage is TRBV2 and J usage is TRBJ1-1; unclear D gene. This CDR3 has 14 residues. Trimming shortened V by 4 bases and J by 2 bases, and 11 bases separated the two germline ends. CDR1 SNHLY and CDR2 FYNNEI come from the germline V gene. The CDR3 DNA reads as TGTGCCAGCAGTGTACGAGGGAGAAACACTGAAGCTTTCTTT. Protein product: CASSVRGRNTEAFF.

Note on this clone: One junction end disagrees with the germline gene, perhaps due to a read error. This sequence joins TRBV13 and TRBJ1-4, with 9 bases lining up with TRBD1. CDR1 is PRHDT and CDR2 is FYEKMQ in the germline V gene (reference sequence). The CDR3 has 12 residues. The CDR3 nucleotides are TGTGCCAGCAGCGGAAGGACAGGGGACACCCATTTT. Protein: CASSGRTGDTHF.

The J gene is TRBJ2-1, the V gene TRBV30, with D uncertain. The CDR3 is made up of 12 amino acids. Germline values: CDR1 GTSNPN, CDR2 SVGIG (reference sequence). Trimming took off 5 bases at V and 4 bases at J, with 9 bases between the two ends. In DNA form, the CDR3 reads TGTGCCTGGCGGATATTTTACAATGAGCAGTTCTTC. Protein product: CAWRIFYNEQFF.

The V gene is TRBV25-1, the J gene TRBJ1-1; maybe TRBD1 (6 bases). The CDR3 loop spans 14 amino acids. The germline V gene encodes CDR1 MGHDK and CDR2 SYGVNS. Trimming shortened V by 6 bases and J by 1 base, and 12 bases separated the two germline ends. For the CDR3, the DNA is TGTGCCAGCAGGCGGGGGACACCGAACACTGAAGCTTTCTTT. Protein sequence: CASRRGTPNTEAFF.

The genes are TRBV15 and TRBJ1-5, with 7 bases fitting TRBD1. After removal of 3 bases from V and 5 bases from J, the junction contained 7 bases not matched to a gene. Germline V gene sequence: CDR1 LNHNV, CDR2 YYDKDF (reference sequence). CDR3 size: 15 residues. CDR3 in DNA: TGTGCCACCAGCAGGCCGGGCGGACAGGATCAGCCCCAGCATTTT. Translated: CATSRPGGQDQPQHF.

The chain links TRBV5-1 to TRBJ2-1, with 8 bases that match TRBD2. The J segment lost 1 base and the V segment lost 4 bases, leaving 10 bases of the junction unmatched. Germline V gene sequence: CDR1 SGHRS, CDR2 YFSETQ. CDR3 length: 17 amino acids. The CDR3 sequence is CASSRQSGSGSYNEQFF. In DNA, the CDR3 is TGCGCCAGCAGCCGACAGAGCGGGAGCGGGTCCTACAATGAGCAGTTCTTC.

This clone came up a few times. The chain couples TRBV7-2 to TRBJ2-7; the D is unclear. CDR1 and CDR2 from the germline V gene are SGHTA and FQGNSA. The length of the CDR3 is 11 residues. Trimming stripped 5 bases from V and 7 bases from J, with 9 bases between. The CDR3 reads CASSALTEQYF. The CDR3 region has the DNA TGTGCCAGCAGCGCGCTAACGGAGCAGTACTTC.

This clone was observed once. This chain connects TRBV5-5 to TRBJ1-2; perhaps TRBD1 as D (6 bases). Trimming pared 4 bases from V and 5 bases from J, leaving 9 bases between. The germline V gene encodes CDR1 SGHKS and CDR2 YYEKEE (reference sequence). This CDR3 comprises 12 residues. The CDR3 DNA follows: TGTGCCAGCAGCGTACAGGGATATGGCTACACCTTC. Translating gives CASSVQGYGYTF.

This chain links TRBV6-4 with TRBJ1-1; no reliable D call. V gave up 4 bases and J gave up 1 base, with 19 bases separating them. There are 17 residues in the CDR3. CDR1 is MRHNA, CDR2 SNTAGT, per germline. Here the CDR3 reads CASSGKSEFPWNTEAFF. In nucleotides, the CDR3 is TGTGCCAGCAGTGGCAAGTCCGAATTCCCGTGGAACACTGAAGCTTTCTTT.

The V and J genes are TRBV15 and TRBJ2-6; D remains ambiguous. Germline V gives CDR1 LNHNV, CDR2 YYDKDF (reference sequence). The germline V and J ends were trimmed by 1 base and 5 bases, with 15 bases remaining between them. The CDR3 is 17 residues long. CDR3 sequence reads: CATSRGRDFSRANVLTF. DNA for the CDR3: TGTGCCACCAGCAGAGGGAGAGATTTCAGTAGGGCCAACGTCCTGACTTTC.

The chain couples TRBV4-1 to TRBJ1-5; D is perhaps TRBD1 (5 bases). CDR1 MGHRA and CDR2 YSYEKL come from the germline V gene. Trimming removed 5 bases at V and 9 bases at J, with 26 bases between. The CDR3 contains 17 residues. The CDR3 spells CASSANTGTARLWPQHF. For the CDR3, the DNA is TGCGCCAGCAGCGCAAATACCGGGACCGCCAGGCTCTGGCCCCAGCATTTT.

The sample holds one count of this clone. The chain has TRBV7-2 and TRBJ1-2; D possibly corresponds to TRBD1 (5 bases). Trimming cost V 0 bases and J 4 bases, with 9 bases left between them. Germline CDR1 reads SGHTA; CDR2 reads FQGNSA. The CDR3 runs 14 residues. CDR3 amino acids: CASSLARGSYGYTF. The CDR3 region has the DNA TGTGCCAGCAGCTTAGCGAGGGGTAGCTATGGCTACACCTTC. Full variable domain (remainder filled in from reference TRBV7-2 and TRBJ1-2): GAGVSQSPSNKVTEKGKDVELRCDPISGHTALYWYRQSLGQGLEFLIYFQGNSAPDKSGLPSDRFSAERTGGSVSTLTIQRTQQEDSAVYLCASSLARGSYGYTFGSGTRLTVV.

This chain links TRBV11-2 with TRBJ1-1; 9 positions match TRBD1. The ends lost 7 bases at V and 5 bases at J; junction bases unmatched: 5. Germline values: CDR1 SGHAT, CDR2 FQNNGV. This CDR3 spans 13 amino acids. The CDR3 sequence is CASTGQGRTEAFF. The DNA of the CDR3 is TGTGCCAGCACCGGACAGGGGAGAACTGAAGCTTTCTTT.

V gene TRBV6-4 combines with J gene TRBJ1-2, with unresolved D. The CDR3 has 15 residues. Trimming left V 3 bases short and J 0 bases short, with 11 bases between. CDR1 MRHNA and CDR2 SNTAGT come from the germline V gene. The CDR3 spells CASSEGTAANYGYTF. As DNA, the CDR3 is TGTGCCAGCAGTGAAGGCACCGCAGCTAACTATGGCTACACCTTC.